This TCR beta chain was sequenced for a study of T cell responses to AZD1222 COVID-19 vaccine. Profiled with immunoSEQ multiplex PCR; TCRdb holds only in-frame clones, not every one. The data show nearly 80,000 clones, with 80% seen just once and around 20% held by the top ten. Germline loops: CDR1 SGHVS, CDR2 FNYEAQ. V dropped 1 base and J dropped 4 bases, with 7 bases sitting between them. This CDR3 spans 13 amino acids. This specimen was peripheral blood, taken on day 0 of AZD1222 vaccination. The chain joins TRBV7-6 to TRBJ1-1; D gene unclear. This clonotype was sampled from an adult in good health. The CDR3 loop is CASSLGGPTEAFF. The CDR3 DNA sequence: TGTGCCAGCAGCTTAGGCGGGCCCACTGAAGCTTTCTTT.